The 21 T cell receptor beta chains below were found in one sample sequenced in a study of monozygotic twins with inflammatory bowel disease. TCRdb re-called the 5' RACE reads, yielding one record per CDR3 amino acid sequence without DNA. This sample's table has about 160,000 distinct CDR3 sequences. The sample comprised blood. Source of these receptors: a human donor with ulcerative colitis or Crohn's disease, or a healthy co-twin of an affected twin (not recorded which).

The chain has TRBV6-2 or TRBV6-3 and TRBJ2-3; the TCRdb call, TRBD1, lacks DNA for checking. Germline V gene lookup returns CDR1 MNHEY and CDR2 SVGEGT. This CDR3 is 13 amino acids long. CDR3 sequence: CASGRPPADTQYF.

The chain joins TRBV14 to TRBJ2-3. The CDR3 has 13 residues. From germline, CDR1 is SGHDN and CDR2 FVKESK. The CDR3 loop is CASSYGGTDTQYF.

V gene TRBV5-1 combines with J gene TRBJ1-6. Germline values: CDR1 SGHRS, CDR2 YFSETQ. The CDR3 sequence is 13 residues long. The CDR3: CASSLEVAAPLHF.

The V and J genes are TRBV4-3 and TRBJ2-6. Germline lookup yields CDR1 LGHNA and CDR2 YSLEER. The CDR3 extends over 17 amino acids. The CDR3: CASSQDLVTAGANVLTF.

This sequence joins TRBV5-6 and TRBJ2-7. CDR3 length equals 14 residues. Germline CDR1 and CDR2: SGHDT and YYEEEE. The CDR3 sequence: CASSLRVGAYEQYF.

This CDR3 reads CSARVSPGRGRVEPQHF. This rearrangement joins TRBV20-1 to TRBJ1-5; TCRdb calls TRBD1, which cannot be checked without DNA. Germline V CDR1 and CDR2: DFQATT, SNEGSKA (reference sequence). There are 17 residues in the CDR3.

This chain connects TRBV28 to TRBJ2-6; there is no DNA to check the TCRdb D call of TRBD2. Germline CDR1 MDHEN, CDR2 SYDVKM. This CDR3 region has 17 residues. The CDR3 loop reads CASSPGTGEAGANVLTF.

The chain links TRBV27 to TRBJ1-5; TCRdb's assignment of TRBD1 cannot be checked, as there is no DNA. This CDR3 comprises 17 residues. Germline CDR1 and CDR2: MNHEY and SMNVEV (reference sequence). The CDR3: CASRVTGGHTSNQPQHF.

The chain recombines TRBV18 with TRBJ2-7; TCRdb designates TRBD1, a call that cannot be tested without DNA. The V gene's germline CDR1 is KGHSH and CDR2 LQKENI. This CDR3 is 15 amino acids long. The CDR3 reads CASSPGQGQSYEQYF.

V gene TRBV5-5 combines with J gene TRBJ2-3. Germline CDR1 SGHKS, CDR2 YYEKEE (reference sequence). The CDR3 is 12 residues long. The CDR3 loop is CASSLASDTQYF.

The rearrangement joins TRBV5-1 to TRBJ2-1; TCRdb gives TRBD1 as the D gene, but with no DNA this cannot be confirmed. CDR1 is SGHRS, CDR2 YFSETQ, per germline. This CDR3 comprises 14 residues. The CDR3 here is CASSLESPGGEQFF.

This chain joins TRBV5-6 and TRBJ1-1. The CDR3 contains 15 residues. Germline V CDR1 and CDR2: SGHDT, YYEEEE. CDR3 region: CASSLGWKFGTEAFF.

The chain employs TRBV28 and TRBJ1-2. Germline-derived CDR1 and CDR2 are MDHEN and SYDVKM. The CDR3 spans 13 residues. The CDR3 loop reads CASSTPWTYGYTF.

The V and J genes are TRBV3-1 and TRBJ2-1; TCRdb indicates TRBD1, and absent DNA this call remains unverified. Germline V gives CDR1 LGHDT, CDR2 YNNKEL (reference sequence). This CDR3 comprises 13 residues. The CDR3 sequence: CASSQDPQAGKFF.

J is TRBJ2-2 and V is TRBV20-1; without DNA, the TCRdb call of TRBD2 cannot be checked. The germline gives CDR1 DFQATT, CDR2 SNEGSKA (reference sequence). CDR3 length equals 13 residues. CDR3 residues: CSARVRESGELFF.

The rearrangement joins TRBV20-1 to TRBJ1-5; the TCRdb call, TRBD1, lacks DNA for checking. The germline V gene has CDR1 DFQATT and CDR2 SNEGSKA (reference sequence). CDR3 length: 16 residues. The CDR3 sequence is CSATPAGSHDNQPQHF.

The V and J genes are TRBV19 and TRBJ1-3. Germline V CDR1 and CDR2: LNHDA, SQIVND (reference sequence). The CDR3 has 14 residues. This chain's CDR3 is CASSRAGSGNTIYF.

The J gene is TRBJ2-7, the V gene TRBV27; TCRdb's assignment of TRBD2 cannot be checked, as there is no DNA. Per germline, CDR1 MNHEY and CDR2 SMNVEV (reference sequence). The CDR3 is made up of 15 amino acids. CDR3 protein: CASSLWPGSSYEQYF.

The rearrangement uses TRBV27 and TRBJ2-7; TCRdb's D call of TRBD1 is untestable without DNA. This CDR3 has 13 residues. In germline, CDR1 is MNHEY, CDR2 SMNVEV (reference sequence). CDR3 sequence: CATKGGPTYEQYF.

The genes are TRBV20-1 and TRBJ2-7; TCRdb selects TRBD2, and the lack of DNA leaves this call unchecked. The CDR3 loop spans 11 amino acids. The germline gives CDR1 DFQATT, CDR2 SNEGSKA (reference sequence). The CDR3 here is CSIGTSYEQYF.

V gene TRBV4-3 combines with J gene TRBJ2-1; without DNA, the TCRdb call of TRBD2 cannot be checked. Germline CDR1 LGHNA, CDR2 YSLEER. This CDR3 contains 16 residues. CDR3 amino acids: CASSQVPAGGGNEQFF.